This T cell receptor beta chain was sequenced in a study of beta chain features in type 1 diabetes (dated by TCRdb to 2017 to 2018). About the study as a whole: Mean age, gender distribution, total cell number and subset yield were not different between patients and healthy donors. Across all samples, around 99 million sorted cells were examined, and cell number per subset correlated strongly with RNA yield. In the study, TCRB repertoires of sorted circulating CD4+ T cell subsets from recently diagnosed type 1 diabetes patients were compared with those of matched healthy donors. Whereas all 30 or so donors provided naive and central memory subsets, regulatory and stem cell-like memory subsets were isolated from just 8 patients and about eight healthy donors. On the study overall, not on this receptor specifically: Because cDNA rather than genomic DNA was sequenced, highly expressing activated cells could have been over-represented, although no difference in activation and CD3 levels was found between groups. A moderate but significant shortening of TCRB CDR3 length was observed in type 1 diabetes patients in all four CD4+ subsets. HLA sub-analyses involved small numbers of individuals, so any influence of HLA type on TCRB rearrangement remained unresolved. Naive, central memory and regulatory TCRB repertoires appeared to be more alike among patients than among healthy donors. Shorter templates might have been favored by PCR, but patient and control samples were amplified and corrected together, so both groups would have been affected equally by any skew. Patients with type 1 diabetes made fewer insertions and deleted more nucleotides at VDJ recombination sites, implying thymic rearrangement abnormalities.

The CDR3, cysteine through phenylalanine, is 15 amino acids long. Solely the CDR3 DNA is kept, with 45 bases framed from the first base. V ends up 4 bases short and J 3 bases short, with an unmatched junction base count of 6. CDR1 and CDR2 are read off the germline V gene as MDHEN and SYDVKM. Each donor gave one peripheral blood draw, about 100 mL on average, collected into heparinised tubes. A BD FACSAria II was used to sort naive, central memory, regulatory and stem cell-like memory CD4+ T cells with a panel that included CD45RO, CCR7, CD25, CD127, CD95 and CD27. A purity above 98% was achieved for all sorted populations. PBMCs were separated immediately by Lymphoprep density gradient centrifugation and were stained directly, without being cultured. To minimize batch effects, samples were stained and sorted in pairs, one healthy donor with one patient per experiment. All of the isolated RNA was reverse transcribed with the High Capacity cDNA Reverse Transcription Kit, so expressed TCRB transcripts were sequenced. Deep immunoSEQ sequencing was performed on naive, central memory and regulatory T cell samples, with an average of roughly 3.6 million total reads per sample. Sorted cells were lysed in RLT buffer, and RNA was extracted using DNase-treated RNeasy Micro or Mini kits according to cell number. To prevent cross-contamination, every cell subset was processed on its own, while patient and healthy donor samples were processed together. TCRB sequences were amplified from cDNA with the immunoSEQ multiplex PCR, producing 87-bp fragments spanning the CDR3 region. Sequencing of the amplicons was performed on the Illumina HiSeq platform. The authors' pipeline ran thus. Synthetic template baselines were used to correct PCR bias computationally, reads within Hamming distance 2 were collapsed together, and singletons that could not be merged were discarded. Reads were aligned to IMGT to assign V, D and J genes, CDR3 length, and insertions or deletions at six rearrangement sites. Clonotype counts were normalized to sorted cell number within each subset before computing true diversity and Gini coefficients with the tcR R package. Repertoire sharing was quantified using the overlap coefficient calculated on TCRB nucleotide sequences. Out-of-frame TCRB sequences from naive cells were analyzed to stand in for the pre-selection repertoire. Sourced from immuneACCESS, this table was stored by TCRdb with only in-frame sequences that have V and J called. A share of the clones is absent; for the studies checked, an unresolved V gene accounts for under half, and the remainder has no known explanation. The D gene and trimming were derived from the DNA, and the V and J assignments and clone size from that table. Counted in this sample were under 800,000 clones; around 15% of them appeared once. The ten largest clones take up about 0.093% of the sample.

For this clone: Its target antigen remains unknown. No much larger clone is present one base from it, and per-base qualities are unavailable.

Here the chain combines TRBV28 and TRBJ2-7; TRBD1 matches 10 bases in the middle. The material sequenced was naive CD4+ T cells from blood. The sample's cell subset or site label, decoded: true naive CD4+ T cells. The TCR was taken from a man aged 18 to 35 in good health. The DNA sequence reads TGTGCCAGCAGTTCTGCCGGGACAGGGGACTACGAGCAGTACTTC. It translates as CASSSAGTGDYEQYF.